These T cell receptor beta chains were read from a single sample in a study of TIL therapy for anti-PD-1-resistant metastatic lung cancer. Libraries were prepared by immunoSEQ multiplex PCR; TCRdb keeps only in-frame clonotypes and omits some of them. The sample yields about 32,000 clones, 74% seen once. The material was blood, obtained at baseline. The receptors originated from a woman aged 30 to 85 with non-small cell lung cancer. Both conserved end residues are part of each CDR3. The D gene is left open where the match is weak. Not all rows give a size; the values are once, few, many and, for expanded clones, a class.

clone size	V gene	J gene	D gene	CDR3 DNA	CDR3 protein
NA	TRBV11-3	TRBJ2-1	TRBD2	TGTGCCAGCGGTCGAGGAGCGGGAGGTAATGAGCAGTTCTTC	CASGRGAGGNEQFF
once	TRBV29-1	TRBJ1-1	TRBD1	TGCAGCGTTGATGCCGGACAGGGGATGAACACTGAAGCTTTCTTT	CSVDAGQGMNTEAFF
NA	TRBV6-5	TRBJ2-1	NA	TGTGCCAGCAGATTGGGCCCGAGCTCCTACAATGAGCAGTTCTTC	CASRLGPSSYNEQFF
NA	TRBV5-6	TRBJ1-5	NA	TGTGCCAGCAGCGTCAGGGGCGGGAATATCAATCCCCAGCATTTT	CASSVRGGNINPQHF
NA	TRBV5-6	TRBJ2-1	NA	TGTGCCAGCAGCCCCGATGGTCTAGTCAATGAGCAGTTCTTC	CASSPDGLVNEQFF
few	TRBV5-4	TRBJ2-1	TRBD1	TGTGCCAGCAGCTTCCCGGGACAGGGGTACAATGAGCAGTTCTTC	CASSFPGQGYNEQFF
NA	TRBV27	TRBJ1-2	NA	TGTGCCAGCAGTTTAGAGGTGGGCTATGGCTACACCTTC	CASSLEVGYGYTF
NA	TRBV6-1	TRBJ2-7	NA	TGTGCCAGCAGTGAAGAAATGGGGTTCTCCTACGAGCAGTACTTC	CASSEEMGFSYEQYF
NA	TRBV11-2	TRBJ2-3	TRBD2	TGTGCCAGCAGCTTAGACTTGTGGGAGGGCCTCCGAGATACGCAGTATTTT	CASSLDLWEGLRDTQYF
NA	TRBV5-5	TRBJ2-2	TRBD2	TGTGCCAGCAGCTTGGCTAGCGGGAGTACCGGGGAGCTGTTTTTT	CASSLASGSTGELFF